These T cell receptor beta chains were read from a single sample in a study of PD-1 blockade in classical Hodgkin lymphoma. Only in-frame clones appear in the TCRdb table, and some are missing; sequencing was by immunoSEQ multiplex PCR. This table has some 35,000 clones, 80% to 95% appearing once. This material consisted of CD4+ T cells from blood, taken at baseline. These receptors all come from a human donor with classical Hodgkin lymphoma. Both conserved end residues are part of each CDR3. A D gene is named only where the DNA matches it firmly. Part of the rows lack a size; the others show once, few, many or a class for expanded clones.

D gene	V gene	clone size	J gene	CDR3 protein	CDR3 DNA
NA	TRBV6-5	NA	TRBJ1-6	CASSYLGGREHSPLHF	TGTGCCAGCAGTTACTTGGGGGGCAGGGAACATTCACCCCTCCACTTT
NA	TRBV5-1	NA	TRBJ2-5	CASSPLPGAGQETQYF	TGCGCCAGCAGCCCCCTCCCTGGGGCAGGGCAAGAGACCCAGTACTTC
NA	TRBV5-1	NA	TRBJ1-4	CASSPGPTREKLFF	TGCGCCAGCAGCCCGGGACCGACCAGGGAAAAACTGTTTTTT
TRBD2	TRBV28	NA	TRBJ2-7	CASSPHRGRTSGDPYEQYF	TGTGCCAGCAGTCCACACAGGGGACGGACTAGCGGAGACCCCTACGAGCAGTACTTC
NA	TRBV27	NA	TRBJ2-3	CASGNWGSDTQYF	TGTGCCAGCGGGAACTGGGGCTCAGATACGCAGTATTTT
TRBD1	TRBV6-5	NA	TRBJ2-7	CASRNTGTGTYEQYF	TGTGCCAGCAGAAATACCGGGACAGGGACGTACGAGCAGTACTTC
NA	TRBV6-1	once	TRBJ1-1	CASSEAQGGRAFF	TGTGCCAGCAGTGAAGCGCAGGGCGGGAGGGCTTTCTTT
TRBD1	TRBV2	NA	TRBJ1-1	CASSVDRVNTEAFF	TGTGCCAGCAGTGTCGACAGGGTGAACACTGAAGCTTTCTTT
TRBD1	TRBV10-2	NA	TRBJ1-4	CASSERRGTGDEKLFF	TGCGCCAGCAGTGAAAGGAGAGGGACAGGGGATGAAAAACTGTTTTTT
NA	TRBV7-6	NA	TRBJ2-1	CASSFGGGGYNEQFF	TGTGCCAGCAGCTTTGGAGGGGGCGGGTACAATGAGCAGTTCTTC
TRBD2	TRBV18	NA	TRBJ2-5	CASSRAGEETQYF	TGTGCCAGCTCACGAGCGGGAGAGGAGACCCAGTACTTC
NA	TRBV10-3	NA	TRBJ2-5	CAISESPIEGGTSRGTQYF	TGTGCCATCAGTGAGTCACCTATCGAAGGTGGGACATCACGTGGGACCCAGTACTTC
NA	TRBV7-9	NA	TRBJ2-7	CASSPSRGYSSYEQYF	TGTGCCAGCAGCCCGAGCCGCGGCTATAGCTCCTACGAGCAGTACTTC
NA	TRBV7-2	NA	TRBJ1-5	CASSFRVDSNQPQHF	TGTGCCAGCAGCTTTAGGGTGGATAGCAATCAGCCCCAGCATTTT
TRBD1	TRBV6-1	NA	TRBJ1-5	CASRDGQDNQPQHF	TGTGCCAGCAGAGACGGACAGGACAATCAGCCCCAGCATTTT
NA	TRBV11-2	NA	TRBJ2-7	CASSLIRERYEQYF	TGTGCCAGCAGCTTAATTCGGGAGCGGTACGAGCAGTACTTC
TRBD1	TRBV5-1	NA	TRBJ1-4	CASSLGDRGGYGYTNEKLFF	TGCGCCAGCAGCTTGGGGGACAGGGGCGGCTATGGCTATACTAATGAAAAACTGTTTTTT
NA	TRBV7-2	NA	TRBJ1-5	CASSAGTRGIKYQPQHF	TGTGCCAGCAGCGCCGGGACAAGGGGAATCAAGTATCAGCCCCAGCATTTT
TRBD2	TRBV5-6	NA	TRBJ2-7	CASSLEVSGTHYEQYF	TGTGCCAGCAGCTTGGAGGTTAGCGGGACCCACTACGAGCAGTACTTC
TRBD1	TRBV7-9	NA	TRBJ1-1	CASSIRQGAGTEAFF	TGTGCCAGCAGCATTAGACAGGGGGCGGGCACTGAAGCTTTCTTT
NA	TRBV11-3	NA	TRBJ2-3	CASSLGTPNPTDTQYF	TGTGCCAGCAGCTTGGGCACCCCTAATCCTACAGATACGCAGTATTTT
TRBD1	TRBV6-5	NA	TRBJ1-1	CASSYIGQGTEAFF	TGTGCCAGCAGTTACATAGGACAGGGGACTGAAGCTTTCTTT